Here is one TCR beta chain with its context. This entry belongs to a study of blood T cell repertoires in COVID-19. Trimming stripped 0 bases from V and 5 bases from J, with 17 bases between. The CDR3 extends over 16 amino acids. Germline-derived CDR1 and CDR2 are SGHDT and YYEEEE. This table comes from immunoSEQ multiplex PCR, and its TCRdb copy is limited to in-frame clones, with some not included. This table holds about 100,000 clones, around 83% found once. This rearrangement joins TRBV5-6 to TRBJ1-2; no definite D call. The sample comprised peripheral blood. This clonotype was obtained from a woman aged 55-69 years in a cohort sampled during active or convalescent COVID-19. This CDR3 reads CASSLASELVGYGYTF. CDR3 coding DNA: TGTGCCAGCAGCTTGGCCAGTGAACTAGTAGGGTATGGCTACACCTTC.